The sequence of this T cell receptor beta chain was determined in a study of shared clonotypes between healthy human individuals. CD45RO-negative cells were positively selected for CCR7, leaving out terminally differentiated effector memory CD45RA+ cells. The study's findings and limits: Clonotypes that were shared across a handful of donors made up around 5.5% of naive CD4 clonotypes. Limited genetic and exposure-history diversity came from having few donors.

With 4 bases clipped from V and 6 bases from J, the junction kept 14 bases outside the gene matches. The CDR3 totals 17 residues. Germline V gene data show CDR1 as MGHRA and CDR2 as YSYEKL. This clone was detected only once. Its antigen remains unknown. Libraries were prepared by immunoSEQ multiplex PCR; TCRdb keeps only in-frame clonotypes and omits some of them. The sample has around 2,000,000 clones, 85% to 95% seen once. The rearrangement joins TRBV4-1 to TRBJ2-1; 8 bases are a match to TRBD2. The TCR originated in a man in his late teens or twenties in good health. The sequenced sample was naive CD8+ T cells sorted from blood. The CDR3 DNA follows: TGCGCCAGCAGCCCAACTGCTGGTAGCGGGGTTGTCAATGAGCAGTTCTTC. It yields the protein CASSPTAGSGVVNEQFF.